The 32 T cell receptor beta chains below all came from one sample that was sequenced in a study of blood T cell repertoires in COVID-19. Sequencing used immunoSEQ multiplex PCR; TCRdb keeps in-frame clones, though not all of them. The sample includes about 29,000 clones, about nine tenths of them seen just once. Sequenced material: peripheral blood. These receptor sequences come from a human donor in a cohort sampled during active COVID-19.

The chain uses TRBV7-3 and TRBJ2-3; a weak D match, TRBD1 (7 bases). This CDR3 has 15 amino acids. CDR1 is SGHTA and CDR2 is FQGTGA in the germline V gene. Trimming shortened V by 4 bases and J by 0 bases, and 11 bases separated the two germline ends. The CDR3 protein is CASSSQGTSTDTQYF. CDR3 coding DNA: TGTGCCAGCAGCTCACAGGGGACTAGCACAGATACGCAGTATTTT.

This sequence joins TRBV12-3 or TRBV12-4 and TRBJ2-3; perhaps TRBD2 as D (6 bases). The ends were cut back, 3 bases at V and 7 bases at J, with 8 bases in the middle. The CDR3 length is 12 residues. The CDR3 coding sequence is TGTGCCAGCAGTTTTAGCGGATATACGCAGTATTTT. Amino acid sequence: CASSFSGYTQYF.

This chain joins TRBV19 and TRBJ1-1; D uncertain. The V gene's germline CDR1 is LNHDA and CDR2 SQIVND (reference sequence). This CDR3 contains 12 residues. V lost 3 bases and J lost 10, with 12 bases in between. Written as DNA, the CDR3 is TGTGCCAGTAGTATCCTAGGCGCGGGAGCTTTCTTT. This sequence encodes CASSILGAGAFF.

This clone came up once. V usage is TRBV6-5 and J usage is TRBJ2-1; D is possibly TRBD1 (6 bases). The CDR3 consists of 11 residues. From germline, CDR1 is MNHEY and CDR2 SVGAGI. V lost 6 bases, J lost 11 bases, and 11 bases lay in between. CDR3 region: CASRDSRKQFF. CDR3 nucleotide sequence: TGTGCCAGCAGGGACAGCCGGAAGCAGTTCTTC.

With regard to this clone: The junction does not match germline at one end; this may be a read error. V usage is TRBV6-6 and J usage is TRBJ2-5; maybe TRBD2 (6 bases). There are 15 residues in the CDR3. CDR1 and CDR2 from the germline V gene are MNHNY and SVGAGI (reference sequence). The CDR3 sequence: CANSYGGTFQETQYF. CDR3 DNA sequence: TGTGCCAACAGTTACGGTGGGACTTTCCAAGAGACCCAGTACTTC.

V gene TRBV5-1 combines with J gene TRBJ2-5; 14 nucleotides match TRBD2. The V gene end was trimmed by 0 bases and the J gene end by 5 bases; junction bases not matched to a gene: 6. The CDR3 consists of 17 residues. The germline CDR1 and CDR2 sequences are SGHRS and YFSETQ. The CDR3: CASSLATSGGAQETQYF. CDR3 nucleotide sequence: TGCGCCAGCAGCTTGGCGACTAGCGGGGGGGCCCAGGAGACCCAGTACTTC.

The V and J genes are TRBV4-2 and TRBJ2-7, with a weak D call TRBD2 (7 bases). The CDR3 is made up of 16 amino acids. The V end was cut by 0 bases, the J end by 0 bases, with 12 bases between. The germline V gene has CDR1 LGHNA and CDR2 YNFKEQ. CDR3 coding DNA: TGTGCCAGCAGCCAAGAGGGGGGGGCTAGCTCCTACGAGCAGTACTTC. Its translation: CASSQEGGASSYEQYF.

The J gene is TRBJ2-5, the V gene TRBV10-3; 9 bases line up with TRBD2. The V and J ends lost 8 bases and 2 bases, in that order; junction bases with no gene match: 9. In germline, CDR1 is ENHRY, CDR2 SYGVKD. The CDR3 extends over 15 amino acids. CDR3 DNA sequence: TGTGCCATCTCAGGAGCGGCGGGGGGGCAAGAGACCCAGTACTTC. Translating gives CAISGAAGGQETQYF.

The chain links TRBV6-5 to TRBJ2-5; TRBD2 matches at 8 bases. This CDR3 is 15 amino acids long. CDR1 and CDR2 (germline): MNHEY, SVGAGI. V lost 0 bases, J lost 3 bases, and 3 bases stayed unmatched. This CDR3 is CASSYSGLGKETQYF. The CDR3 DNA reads TGTGCCAGCAGTTACTCGGGACTAGGGAAAGAGACCCAGTACTTC.

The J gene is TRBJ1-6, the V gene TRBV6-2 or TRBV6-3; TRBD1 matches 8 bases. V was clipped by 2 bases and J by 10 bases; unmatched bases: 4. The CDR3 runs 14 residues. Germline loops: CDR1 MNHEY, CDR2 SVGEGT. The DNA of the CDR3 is TGTGCCAGCAGTTACGGACAGGGCATCTCACCCCTCCACTTT. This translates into CASSYGQGISPLHF.

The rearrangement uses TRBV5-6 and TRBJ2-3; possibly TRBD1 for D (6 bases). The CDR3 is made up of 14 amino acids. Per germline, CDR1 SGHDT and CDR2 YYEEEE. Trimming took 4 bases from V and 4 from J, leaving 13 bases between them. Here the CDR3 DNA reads TGTGCCAGCAGCAGGGACAACCTCCCAGATACGCAGTATTTT. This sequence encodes CASSRDNLPDTQYF. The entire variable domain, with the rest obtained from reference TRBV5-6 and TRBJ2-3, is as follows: DAGVTQSPTHLIKTRGQQVTLRCSPKSGHDTVSWYQQALGQGPQFIFQYYEEEERQRGNFPDRFSGHQFPNYSSELNVNALLLGDSALYLCASSRDNLPDTQYFGPGTRLTVL.

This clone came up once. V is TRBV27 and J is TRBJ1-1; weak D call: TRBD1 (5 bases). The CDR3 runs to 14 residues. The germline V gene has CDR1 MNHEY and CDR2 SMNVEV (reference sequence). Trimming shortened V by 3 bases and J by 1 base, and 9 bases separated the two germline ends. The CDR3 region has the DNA TGTGCCAGCAGTTTTGCGGGGGGGAACACTGAAGCTTTCTTT. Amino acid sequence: CASSFAGGNTEAFF.

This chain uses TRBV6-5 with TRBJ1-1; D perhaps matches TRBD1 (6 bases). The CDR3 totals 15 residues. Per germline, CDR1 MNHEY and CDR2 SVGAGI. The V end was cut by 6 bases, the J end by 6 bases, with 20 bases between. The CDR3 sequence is CASRSGHPKSSEAFF. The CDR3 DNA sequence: TGTGCCAGCAGGTCGGGACACCCGAAAAGCTCTGAAGCTTTCTTT.

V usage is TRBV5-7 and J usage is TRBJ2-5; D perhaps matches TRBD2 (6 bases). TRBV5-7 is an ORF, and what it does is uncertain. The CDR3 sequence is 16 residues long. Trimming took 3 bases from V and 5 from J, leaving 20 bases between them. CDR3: CASSCTKIRGKETQYF. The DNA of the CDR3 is TGTGCCAGCAGCTGTACGAAGATCCGGGGGAAGGAGACCCAGTACTTC.

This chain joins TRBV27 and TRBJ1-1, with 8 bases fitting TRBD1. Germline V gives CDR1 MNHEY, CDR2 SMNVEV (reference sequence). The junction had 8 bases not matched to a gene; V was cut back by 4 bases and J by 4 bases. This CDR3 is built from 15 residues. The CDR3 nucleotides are TGTGCCAGCAGTTCCGACAGGGGTTTGGTCACTGAAGCTTTCTTT. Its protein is CASSSDRGLVTEAFF.

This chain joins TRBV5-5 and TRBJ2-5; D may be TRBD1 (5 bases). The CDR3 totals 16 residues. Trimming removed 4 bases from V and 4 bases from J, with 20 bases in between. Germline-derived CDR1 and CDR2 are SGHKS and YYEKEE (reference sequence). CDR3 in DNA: TGTGCCAGCAGCCCAAGGCAAGACAGACGGTTAGAGACCCAGTACTTC. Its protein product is CASSPRQDRRLETQYF.

This CDR3 reads CSVEDFWTGGNEQFF. The CDR3 nucleotides are TGCAGCGTTGAAGATTTCTGGACAGGGGGAAATGAGCAGTTCTTC. The gene calls are TRBV29-1 and TRBJ2-1; TRBD1 aligns across 10 bases. V was clipped by 0 bases and J by 7 bases; unmatched bases: 6. The CDR3 has 15 residues. CDR1 is SQVTM and CDR2 is ANQGSEA in the germline V gene.

CDR3 nucleotides: TGTGCCAGCAGCTCCGGGACAGGGGGCAGGACGGGAGAGACCCAGTACTTC. Its translation is CASSSGTGGRTGETQYF. The rearrangement links TRBV7-2 to TRBJ2-5; TRBD1 aligns across 12 bases. V lost 4 bases to trimming and J lost 4 bases; unmatched junction nucleotides: 10. Germline CDR1 reads SGHTA; CDR2 reads FQGNSA. CDR3 length: 17 amino acids.

The CDR3 loop reads CASSLGGDVDTQYF. For the CDR3, the DNA is TGTGCCAGCAGTTTAGGAGGGGATGTAGATACGCAGTATTTT. V gene TRBV28 combines with J gene TRBJ2-3; maybe TRBD2 (6 bases). The CDR3 contains 14 residues. V was trimmed by 2 bases and J by 5 bases, leaving 11 bases between them. Germline V CDR1 and CDR2: MDHEN, SYDVKM.

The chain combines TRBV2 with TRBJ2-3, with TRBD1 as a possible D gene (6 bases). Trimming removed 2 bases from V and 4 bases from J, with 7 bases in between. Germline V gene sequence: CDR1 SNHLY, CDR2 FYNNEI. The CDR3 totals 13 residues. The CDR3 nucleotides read TGTGCCAGCAGTGAATGGGGGCCAGATACGCAGTATTTT. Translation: CASSEWGPDTQYF.

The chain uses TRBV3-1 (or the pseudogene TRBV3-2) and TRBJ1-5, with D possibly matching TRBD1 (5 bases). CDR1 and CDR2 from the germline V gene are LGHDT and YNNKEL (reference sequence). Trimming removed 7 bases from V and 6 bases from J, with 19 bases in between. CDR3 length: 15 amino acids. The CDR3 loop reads CASTPSLGLGQPQHF. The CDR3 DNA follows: TGTGCCAGCACTCCCTCCTTGGGGCTGGGTCAGCCCCAGCATTTT.

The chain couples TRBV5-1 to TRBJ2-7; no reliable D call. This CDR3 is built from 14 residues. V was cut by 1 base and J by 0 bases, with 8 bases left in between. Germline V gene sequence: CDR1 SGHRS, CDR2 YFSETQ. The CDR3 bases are TGCGCCAGCAGCTTGCAGGTTACCTCCTACGAGCAGTACTTC. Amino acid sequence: CASSLQVTSYEQYF. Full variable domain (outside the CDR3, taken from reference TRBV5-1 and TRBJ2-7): KAGVTQTPRYLIKTRGQQVTLSCSPISGHRSVSWYQQTPGQGLQFLFEYFSETQRNKGNFPGRFSGRQFSNSRSEMNVSTLELGDSALYLCASSLQVTSYEQYFGPGTRLTVT.

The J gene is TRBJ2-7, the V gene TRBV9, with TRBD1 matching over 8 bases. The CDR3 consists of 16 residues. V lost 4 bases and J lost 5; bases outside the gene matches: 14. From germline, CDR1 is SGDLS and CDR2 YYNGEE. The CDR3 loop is CASSTSGGASLNEQYF. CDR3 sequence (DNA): TGTGCCAGCAGCACATCAGGGGGCGCATCTCTCAACGAGCAGTACTTC.

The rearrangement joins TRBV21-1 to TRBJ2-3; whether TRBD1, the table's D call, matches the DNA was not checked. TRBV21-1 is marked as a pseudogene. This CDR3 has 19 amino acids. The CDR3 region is CASSEKRGTPPLPRNTQYF. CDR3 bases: TGTGCCAGCAGCGAAAAAAGGGGGACACCCCCCTTGCCTAGGAATACGCAGTATTTT.

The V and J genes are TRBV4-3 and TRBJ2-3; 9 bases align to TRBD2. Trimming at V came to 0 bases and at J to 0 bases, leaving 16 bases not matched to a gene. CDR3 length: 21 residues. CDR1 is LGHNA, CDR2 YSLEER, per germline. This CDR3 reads CASSQEWVSVLAGKSTDTQYF. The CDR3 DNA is TGCGCCAGCAGCCAAGAGTGGGTCTCGGTTCTAGCGGGGAAAAGCACAGATACGCAGTATTTT.

In nucleotides, the CDR3 is TGTGCCAGCAGTGTGGGCACGAACACTGAAGCTTTCTTT. It codes for CASSVGTNTEAFF. The chain couples TRBV2 to TRBJ1-1; D remains ambiguous. The CDR3 consists of 13 residues. From germline, CDR1 is SNHLY and CDR2 FYNNEI. V shed 4 bases and J shed 1 base, with 7 bases lying between them. The full variable domain, its missing parts supplied by reference TRBV2 and TRBJ1-1, is EPEVTQTPSHQVTQMGQEVILRCVPISNHLYFYWYRQILGQKVEFLVSFYNNEISEKSEIFDDQFSVERPDGSNFTLKIRSTKLEDSAMYFCASSVGTNTEAFFGQGTRLTVV.

CDR3 in amino acids: CASSSTGEYNEQFF. In DNA form, the CDR3 reads TGTGCCAGCAGCTCCACAGGGGAATACAATGAGCAGTTCTTC. The gene calls are TRBV9 and TRBJ2-1, with 7 bases fitting TRBD1. The CDR3 runs to 14 residues. V lost 4 bases, J lost 4 bases, and 5 bases stayed unmatched. The V gene's germline CDR1 is SGDLS and CDR2 YYNGEE.

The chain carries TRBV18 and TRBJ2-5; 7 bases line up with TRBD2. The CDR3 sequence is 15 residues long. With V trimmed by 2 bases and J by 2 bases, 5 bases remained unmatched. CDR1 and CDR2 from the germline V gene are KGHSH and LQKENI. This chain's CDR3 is CASSPLPGGQETQYF. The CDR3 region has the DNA TGTGCCAGCTCACCATTGCCGGGGGGTCAAGAGACCCAGTACTTC.

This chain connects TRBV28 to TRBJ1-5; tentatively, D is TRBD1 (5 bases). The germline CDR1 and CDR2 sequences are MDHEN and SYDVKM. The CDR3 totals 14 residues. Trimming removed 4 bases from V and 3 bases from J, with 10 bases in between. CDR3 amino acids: CASSSRQTNQPQHF. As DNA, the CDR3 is TGTGCCAGCAGTTCACGACAGACCAATCAGCCCCAGCATTTT. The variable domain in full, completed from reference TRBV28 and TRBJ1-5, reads DVKVTQSSRYLVKRTGEKVFLECVQDMDHENMFWYRQDPGLGLRLIYFSYDVKMKEKGDIPEGYSVSREKKERFSLILESASTNQTSMYLCASSSRQTNQPQHFGDGTRLSIL.

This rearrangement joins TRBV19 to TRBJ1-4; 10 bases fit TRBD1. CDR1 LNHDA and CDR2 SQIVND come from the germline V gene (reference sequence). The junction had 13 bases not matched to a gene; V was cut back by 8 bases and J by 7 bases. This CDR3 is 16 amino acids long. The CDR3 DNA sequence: TGTGCCAGTTCGAGACAGGGGGCAAGAGGAGGTGAAAAACTGTTTTTT. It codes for CASSRQGARGGEKLFF.

The CDR3 DNA is TGTGCCAGCAGCTTAGAAGGAGGGGTGAACACTGAAGCTTTCTTT. It specifies CASSLEGGVNTEAFF. This chain uses TRBV7-9 with TRBJ1-1; tentatively, D is TRBD1 (5 bases). The CDR3 covers 15 residues. V was clipped by 1 base and J by 0 bases, with 9 bases between them. The V gene's germline CDR1 is SEHNR and CDR2 FQNEAQ (reference sequence).

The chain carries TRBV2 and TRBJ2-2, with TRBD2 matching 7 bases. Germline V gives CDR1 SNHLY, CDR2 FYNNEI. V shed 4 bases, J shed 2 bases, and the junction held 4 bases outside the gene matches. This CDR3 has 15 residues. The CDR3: CASSGLASNTGELFF. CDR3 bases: TGTGCCAGCAGTGGACTAGCTTCAAACACCGGGGAGCTGTTTTTT. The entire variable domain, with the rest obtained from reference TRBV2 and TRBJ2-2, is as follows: EPEVTQTPSHQVTQMGQEVILRCVPISNHLYFYWYRQILGQKVEFLVSFYNNEISEKSEIFDDQFSVERPDGSNFTLKIRSTKLEDSAMYFCASSGLASNTGELFFGEGSRLTVL.